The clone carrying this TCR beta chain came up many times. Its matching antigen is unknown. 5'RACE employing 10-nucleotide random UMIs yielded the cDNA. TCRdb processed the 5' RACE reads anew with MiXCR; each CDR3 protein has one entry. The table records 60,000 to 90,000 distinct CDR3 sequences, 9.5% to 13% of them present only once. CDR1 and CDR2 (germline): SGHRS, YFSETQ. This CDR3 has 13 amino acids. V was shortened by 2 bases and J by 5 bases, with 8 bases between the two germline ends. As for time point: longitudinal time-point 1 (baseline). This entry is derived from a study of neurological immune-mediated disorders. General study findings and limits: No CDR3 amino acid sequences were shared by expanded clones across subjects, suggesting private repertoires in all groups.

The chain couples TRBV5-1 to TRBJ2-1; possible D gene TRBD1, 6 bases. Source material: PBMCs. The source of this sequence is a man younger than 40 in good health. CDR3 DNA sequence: TGCGCCAGCAGCTTCTGGGGGCACAATGAGCAGTTCTTC. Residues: CASSFWGHNEQFF.